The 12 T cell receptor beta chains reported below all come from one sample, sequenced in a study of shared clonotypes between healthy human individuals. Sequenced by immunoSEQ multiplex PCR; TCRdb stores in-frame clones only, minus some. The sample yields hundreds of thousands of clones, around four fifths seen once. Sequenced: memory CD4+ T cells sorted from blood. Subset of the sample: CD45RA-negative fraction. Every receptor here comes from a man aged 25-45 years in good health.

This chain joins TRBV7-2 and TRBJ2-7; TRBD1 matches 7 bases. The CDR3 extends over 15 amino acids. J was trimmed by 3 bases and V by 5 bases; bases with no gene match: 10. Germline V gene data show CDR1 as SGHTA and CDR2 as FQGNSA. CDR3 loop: CASSREGAENYEQYF. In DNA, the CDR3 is TGTGCCAGCAGCCGTGAGGGGGCGGAAAACTACGAGCAGTACTTC.

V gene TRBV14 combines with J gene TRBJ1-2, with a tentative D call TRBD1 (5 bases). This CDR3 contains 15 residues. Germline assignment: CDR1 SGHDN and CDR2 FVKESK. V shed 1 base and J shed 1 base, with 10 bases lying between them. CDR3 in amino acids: CASSQGQGHNYGYTF. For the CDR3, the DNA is TGTGCCAGCAGCCAAGGCCAGGGCCATAACTATGGCTACACCTTC.

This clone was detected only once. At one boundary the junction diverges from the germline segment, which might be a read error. The DNA of the CDR3 is TGTGCTAGCAGCTTAGCAGGCGGGGGTGAGCAGTTCTTC. Protein sequence: CASSLAGGGEQFF. V is TRBV7-7 and J is TRBJ2-1; 7 bases are a match to TRBD2. Germline V CDR1 and CDR2: SSHAT, FNYEAQ (reference sequence). The CDR3 sequence is 13 residues long.

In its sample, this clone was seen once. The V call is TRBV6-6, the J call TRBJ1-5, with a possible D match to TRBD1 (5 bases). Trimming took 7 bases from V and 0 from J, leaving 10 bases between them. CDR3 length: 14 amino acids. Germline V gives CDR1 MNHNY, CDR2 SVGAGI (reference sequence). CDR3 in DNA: TGTGCCAGCACCCGGGGGGGTAGCAATCAGCCCCAGCATTTT. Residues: CASTRGGSNQPQHF.

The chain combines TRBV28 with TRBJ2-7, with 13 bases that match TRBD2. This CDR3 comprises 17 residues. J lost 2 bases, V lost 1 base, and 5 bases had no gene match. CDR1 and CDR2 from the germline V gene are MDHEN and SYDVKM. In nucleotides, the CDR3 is TGTGCCAGCAGTTTATCCCCACTAGCGGGAGGGACCTACGAGCAGTACTTC. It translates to CASSLSPLAGGTYEQYF.

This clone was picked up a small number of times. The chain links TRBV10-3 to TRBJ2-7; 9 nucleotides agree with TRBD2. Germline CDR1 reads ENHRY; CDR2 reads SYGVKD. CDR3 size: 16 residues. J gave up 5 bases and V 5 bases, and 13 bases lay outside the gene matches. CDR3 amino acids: CAISTVISGRRDEQYF. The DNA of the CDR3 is TGTGCCATCAGTACAGTGATTAGCGGGAGACGGGACGAGCAGTACTTC.

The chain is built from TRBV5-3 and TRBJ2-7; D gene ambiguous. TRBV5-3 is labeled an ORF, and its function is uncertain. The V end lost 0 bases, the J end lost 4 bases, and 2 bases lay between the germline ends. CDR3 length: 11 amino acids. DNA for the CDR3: TGTGCCAGAAGCTTGGTTTACGAGCAGTACTTC. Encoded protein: CARSLVYEQYF.

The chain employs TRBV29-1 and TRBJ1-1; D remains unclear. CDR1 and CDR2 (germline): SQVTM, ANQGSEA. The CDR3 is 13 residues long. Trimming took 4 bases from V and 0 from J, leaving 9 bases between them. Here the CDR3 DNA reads TGCAGCGTTGTAAGGCGGATGAACACTGAAGCTTTCTTT. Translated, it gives CSVVRRMNTEAFF.

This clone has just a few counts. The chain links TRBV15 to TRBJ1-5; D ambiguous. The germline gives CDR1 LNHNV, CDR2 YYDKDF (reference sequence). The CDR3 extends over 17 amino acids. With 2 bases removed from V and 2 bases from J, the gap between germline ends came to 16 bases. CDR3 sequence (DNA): TGTGCCACCAGCAGACAGGCTATTCAGTCAGGCAATCAGCCCCAGCATTTT. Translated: CATSRQAIQSGNQPQHF.

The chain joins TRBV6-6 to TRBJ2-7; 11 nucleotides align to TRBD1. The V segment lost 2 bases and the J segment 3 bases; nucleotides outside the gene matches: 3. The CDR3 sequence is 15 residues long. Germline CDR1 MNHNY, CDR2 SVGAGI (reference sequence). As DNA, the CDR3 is TGTGCCAGCAGTTACACCGGGACAGGGGGCTACGAGCAGTACTTC. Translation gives CASSYTGTGGYEQYF.

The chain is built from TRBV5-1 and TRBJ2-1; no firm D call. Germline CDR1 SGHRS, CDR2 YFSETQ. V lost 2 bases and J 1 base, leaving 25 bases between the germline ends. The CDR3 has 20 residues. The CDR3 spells CASSFRASARMGRSYNEQFF. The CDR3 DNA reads TGCGCCAGCAGCTTTAGGGCTAGTGCCAGGATGGGCCGTTCCTACAATGAGCAGTTCTTC.

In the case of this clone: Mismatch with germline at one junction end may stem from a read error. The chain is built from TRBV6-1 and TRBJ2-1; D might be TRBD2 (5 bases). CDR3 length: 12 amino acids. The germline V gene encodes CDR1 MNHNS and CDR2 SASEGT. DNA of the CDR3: TGTGCCAGCAGCGAAGGACTGACTGAGCAGTTCTTC. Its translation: CASSEGLTEQFF.